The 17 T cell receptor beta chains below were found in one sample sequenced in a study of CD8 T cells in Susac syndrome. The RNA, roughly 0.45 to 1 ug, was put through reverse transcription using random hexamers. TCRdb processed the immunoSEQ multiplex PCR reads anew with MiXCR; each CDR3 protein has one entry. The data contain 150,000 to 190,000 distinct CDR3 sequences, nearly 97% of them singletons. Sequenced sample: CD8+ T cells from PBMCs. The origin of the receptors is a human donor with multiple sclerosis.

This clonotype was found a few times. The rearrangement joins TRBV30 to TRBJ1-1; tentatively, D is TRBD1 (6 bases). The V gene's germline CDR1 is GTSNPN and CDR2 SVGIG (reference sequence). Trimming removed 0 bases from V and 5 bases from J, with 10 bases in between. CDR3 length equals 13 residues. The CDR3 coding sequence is TGTGCCTGGAGTGTAGGAAGGGGGACTGAAGCTTTCTTT. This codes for CAWSVGRGTEAFF.

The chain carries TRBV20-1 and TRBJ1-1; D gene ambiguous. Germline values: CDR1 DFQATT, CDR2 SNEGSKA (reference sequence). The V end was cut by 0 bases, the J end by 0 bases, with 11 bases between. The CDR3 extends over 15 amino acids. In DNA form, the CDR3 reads TGCAGTGCTAGAGAAGATCCCTGGTTGAACACTGAAGCTTTCTTT. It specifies CSAREDPWLNTEAFF.

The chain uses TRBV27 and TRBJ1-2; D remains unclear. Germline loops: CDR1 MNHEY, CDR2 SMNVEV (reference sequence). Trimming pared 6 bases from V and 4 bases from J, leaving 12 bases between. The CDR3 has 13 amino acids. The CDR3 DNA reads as TGTGCCAGCAGCAAACAAGTGGGCTATGGCTACACCTTC. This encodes CASSKQVGYGYTF.

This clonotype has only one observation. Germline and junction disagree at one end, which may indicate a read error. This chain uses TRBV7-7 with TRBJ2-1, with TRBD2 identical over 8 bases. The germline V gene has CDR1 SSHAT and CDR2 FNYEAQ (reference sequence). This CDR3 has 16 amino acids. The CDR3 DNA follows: TGTGCTAGCAGCCCTAGCGCGGGGGGAACCTACAATGAGCAGTTCTTC. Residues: CASSPSAGGTYNEQFF.

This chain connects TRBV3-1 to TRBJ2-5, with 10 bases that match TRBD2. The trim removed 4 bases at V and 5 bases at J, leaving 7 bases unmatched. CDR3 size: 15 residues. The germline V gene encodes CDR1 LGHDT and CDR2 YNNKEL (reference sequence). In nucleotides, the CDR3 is TGTGCCAGCAGCCCCGGGACTAGCGTATCCGAGACCCAGTACTTC. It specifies CASSPGTSVSETQYF.

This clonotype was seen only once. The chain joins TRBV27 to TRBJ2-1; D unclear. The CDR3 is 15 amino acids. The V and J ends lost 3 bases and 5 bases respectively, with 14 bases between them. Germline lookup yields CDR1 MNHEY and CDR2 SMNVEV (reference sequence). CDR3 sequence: CASSFPPPYHNEQFF. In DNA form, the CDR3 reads TGTGCCAGCAGTTTTCCCCCCCCCTACCACAATGAGCAGTTCTTC.

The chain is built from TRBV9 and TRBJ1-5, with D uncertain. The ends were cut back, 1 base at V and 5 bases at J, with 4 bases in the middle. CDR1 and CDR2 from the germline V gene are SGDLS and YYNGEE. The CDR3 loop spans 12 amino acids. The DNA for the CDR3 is TGTGCCAGCAGCGTAAACGATCAGCCCCAGCATTTT. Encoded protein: CASSVNDQPQHF.

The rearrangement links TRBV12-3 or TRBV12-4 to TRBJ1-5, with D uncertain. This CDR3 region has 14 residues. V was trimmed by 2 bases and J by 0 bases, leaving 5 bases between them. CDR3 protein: CASSLLPSNQPQHF. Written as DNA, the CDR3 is TGTGCCAGCAGTTTACTACCTAGCAATCAGCCCCAGCATTTT.

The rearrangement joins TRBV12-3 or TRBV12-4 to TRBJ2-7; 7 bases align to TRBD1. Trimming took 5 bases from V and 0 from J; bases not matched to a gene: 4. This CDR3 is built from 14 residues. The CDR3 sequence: CASSGDSSSYEQYF. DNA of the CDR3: TGTGCCAGCAGTGGGGACAGTAGCTCCTACGAGCAGTACTTC.

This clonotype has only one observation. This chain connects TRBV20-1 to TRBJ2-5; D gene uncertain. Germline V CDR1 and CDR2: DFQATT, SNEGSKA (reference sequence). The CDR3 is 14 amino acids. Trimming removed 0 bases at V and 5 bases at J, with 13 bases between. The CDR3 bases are TGCAGTGCTAGAGATGATCTCCGATATGAGACCCAGTACTTC. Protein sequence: CSARDDLRYETQYF.

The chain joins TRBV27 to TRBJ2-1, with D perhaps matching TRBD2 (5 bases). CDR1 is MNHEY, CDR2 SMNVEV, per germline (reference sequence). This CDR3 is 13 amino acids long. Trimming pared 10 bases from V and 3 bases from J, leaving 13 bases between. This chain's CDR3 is CATVSSGYNEQFF. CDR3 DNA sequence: TGTGCCACCGTTTCGAGCGGCTACAATGAGCAGTTCTTC.

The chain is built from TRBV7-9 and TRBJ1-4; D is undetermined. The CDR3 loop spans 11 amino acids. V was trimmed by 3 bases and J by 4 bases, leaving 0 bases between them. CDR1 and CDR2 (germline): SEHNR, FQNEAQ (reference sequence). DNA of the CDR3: TGTGCCAGCAGCTTTAATGAAAAACTGTTTTTT. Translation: CASSFNEKLFF.

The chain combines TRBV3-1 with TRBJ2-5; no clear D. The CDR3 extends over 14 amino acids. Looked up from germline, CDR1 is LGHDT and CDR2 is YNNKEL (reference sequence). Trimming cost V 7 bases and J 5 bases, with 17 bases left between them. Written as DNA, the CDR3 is TGTGCCAGCACCGGAAGATCGGGCGAGGAGACCCAGTACTTC. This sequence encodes CASTGRSGEETQYF.

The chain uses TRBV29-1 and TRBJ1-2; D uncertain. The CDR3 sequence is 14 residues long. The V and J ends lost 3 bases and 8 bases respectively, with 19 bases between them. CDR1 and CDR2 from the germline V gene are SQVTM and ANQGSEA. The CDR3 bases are TGCAGCGTTGATGATGAGGGCGTACTTAAGGGCTACACCTTC. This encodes CSVDDEGVLKGYTF.

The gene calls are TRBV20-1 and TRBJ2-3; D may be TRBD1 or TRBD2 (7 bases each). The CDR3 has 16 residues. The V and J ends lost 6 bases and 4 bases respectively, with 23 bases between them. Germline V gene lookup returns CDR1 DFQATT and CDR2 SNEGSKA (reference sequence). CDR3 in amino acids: CSAPDRASTSPDTQYF. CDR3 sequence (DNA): TGCAGTGCGCCCGACAGGGCCTCGACTAGCCCAGATACGCAGTATTTT.

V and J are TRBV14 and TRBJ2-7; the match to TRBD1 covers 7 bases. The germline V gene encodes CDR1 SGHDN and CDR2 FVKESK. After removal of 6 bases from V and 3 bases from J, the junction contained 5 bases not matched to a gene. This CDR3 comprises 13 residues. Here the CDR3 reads CASRKTGNYEQYV. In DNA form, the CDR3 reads TGTGCCAGCAGAAAGACAGGGAACTACGAGCAGTACGTC.

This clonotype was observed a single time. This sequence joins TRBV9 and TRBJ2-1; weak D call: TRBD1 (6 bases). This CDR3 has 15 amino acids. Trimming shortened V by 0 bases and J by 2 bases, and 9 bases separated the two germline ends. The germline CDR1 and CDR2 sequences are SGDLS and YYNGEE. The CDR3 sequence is CASSVARGPYNEQFF. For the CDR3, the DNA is TGTGCCAGCAGCGTAGCCAGGGGACCCTACAATGAGCAGTTCTTC.